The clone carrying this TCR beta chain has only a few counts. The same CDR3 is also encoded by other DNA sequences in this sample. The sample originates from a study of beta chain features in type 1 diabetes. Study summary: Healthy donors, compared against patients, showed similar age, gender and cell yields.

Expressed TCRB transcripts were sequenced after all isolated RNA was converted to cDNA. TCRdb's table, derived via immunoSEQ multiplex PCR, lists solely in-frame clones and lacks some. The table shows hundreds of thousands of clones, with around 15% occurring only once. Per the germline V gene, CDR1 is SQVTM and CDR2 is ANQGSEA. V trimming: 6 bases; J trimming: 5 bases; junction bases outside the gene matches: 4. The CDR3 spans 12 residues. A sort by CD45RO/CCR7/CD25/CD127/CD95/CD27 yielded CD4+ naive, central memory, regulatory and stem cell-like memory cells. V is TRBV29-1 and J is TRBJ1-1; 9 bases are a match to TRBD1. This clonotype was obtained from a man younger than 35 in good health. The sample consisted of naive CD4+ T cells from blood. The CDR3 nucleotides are TGCAGCGTCAGGACAGGGGATACTGAAGCTTTCTTT. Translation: CSVRTGDTEAFF.